This T cell receptor (beta chain) appears in the sequencing data of a study of cytomegalovirus exposure and HLA in healthy donors. This CDR3 has 19 amino acids. V gave up 3 bases and J gave up 4 bases; unmatched junction bases: 19. Germline V gene data show CDR1 as SGHRS and CDR2 as YFSETQ. This PCR relied on a set of 60 Vbeta primers and 13 Jbeta primers. Sequencing used immunoSEQ multiplex PCR; TCRdb keeps in-frame clones, though not all of them. The sample has some 150,000 clones; 87% are singletons. This chain joins TRBV5-1 and TRBJ2-7; TRBD2 matches 10 bases. This TCR derives from a woman aged 25-40 years in good health and CMV-seronegative. Sequenced: PBMCs. CDR3 amino acids: CASSYYPTSGRLVPYEQYF. The DNA for the CDR3 is TGCGCCAGCAGCTACTACCCGACTAGCGGGCGCCTCGTGCCTTACGAGCAGTACTTC.